Each of the 18 T cell receptor beta chains below was sequenced from the same sample in a study of blood T cells in healthy people across ages. A second PCR, run for about 7 to 11 cycles, used a sample-barcoded 5' primer plus a J-beta primer mix. One entry per CDR3 protein results from TCRdb running MiXCR on the 5' RACE reads. The data hold some 760,000 distinct CDR3 sequences, with just under 25% observed a single time. These data also featured in a second study, about T cells of mothers and their children.

The sample was blood. These receptors originate from a boy aged 10-17 years in good health.

This clonotype was recorded a few times. The chain combines TRBV7-2 with TRBJ1-2, with D possibly being TRBD1 (5 bases). Looked up from germline, CDR1 is SGHTA and CDR2 is FQGNSA. Trimming took 5 bases from V and 4 from J, leaving 11 bases between them. CDR3 length: 13 residues. The CDR3 DNA reads TGTGCCAGCAGCCCGGACACGACCTATGGCTACACCTTC. This codes for CASSPDTTYGYTF.

This clonotype was recorded a few times. J is TRBJ1-4 and V is TRBV7-2, with unresolved D. Trimming removed 5 bases from V and 2 bases from J, with 12 bases in between. The length of the CDR3 is 15 residues. The germline CDR1 and CDR2 sequences are SGHTA and FQGNSA. CDR3 sequence (DNA): TGTGCCAGCAGCCCACTAGATTTTACTAATGAAAAACTGTTTTTT. The encoded protein is CASSPLDFTNEKLFF.

V is TRBV7-2 and J is TRBJ2-5, with D possibly being TRBD1 or TRBD2 (5 bases each). Trimming stripped 2 bases from V and 2 bases from J, with 9 bases between. This CDR3 contains 14 residues. From germline, CDR1 is SGHTA and CDR2 FQGNSA. The CDR3 here is CASSLYGGQETQYF. The CDR3 DNA follows: TGTGCCAGCAGCTTATATGGGGGACAAGAGACCCAGTACTTC.

This chain joins TRBV7-2 and TRBJ2-7; TRBD1 is a possible D gene (5 bases). Trimming left V 0 bases short and J 4 bases short, with 13 bases between. Germline V CDR1 and CDR2: SGHTA, FQGNSA. The CDR3 loop spans 15 amino acids. Here the CDR3 reads CASSLAKTDLYEQYF. In nucleotides, the CDR3 is TGTGCCAGCAGCTTAGCTAAGACAGATCTTTACGAGCAGTACTTC.

This clonotype has a handful of counts. The gene calls are TRBV7-8 and TRBJ2-7, with unresolved D. The CDR3 runs to 15 residues. Germline V lookup: CDR1 SGHVS, CDR2 FQNEAQ. With 2 bases removed from V and 6 bases from J, the gap between germline ends came to 17 bases. The CDR3 nucleotides are TGTGCCAGCAGCTTACTAACCTCGTCCGGGCGCGAGCAGTACTTC. It translates to CASSLLTSSGREQYF.

The chain carries TRBV28 and TRBJ2-5; D is uncertain. This CDR3 region has 15 residues. Trimming took off 3 bases at V and 2 bases at J, with 13 bases between the two ends. The germline gives CDR1 MDHEN, CDR2 SYDVKM. CDR3 coding DNA: TGTGCCAGCAGTTTTTTTCCTCTCGGGCAAGAGACCCAGTACTTC. Residues: CASSFFPLGQETQYF.

This clonotype was seen more than once but under ten times. The rearrangement joins TRBV20-1 to TRBJ2-4; D remains ambiguous. The CDR3 consists of 15 residues. V shed 1 base and J shed 0 bases, with 10 bases lying between them. Germline V gene data show CDR1 as DFQATT and CDR2 as SNEGSKA (reference sequence). The CDR3 protein is CSARAPTLAKNIQYF. CDR3 sequence (DNA): TGCAGTGCTAGAGCGCCTACACTAGCCAAAAACATTCAGTACTTC.

The table lists this clonotype with a few counts. This chain connects TRBV20-1 to TRBJ1-4; maybe TRBD1 (6 bases). This CDR3 contains 16 residues. Germline CDR1 is DFQATT and CDR2 is SNEGSKA (reference sequence). Trimming pared 0 bases from V and 4 bases from J, leaving 15 bases between. The CDR3 DNA reads as TGCAGTGCTAGAGATCGAAACAGGGCGATTAATGAAAAACTGTTTTTT. This codes for CSARDRNRAINEKLFF.

The rearrangement joins TRBV20-1 to TRBJ2-5, with TRBD2 matching over 8 bases. The last part of the DNA fits TRBJ2-7 better; the J call may be wrong. This CDR3 has 14 amino acids. Looked up from germline, CDR1 is DFQATT and CDR2 is SNEGSKA (reference sequence). In DNA, the CDR3 is TGCAGTGCTAGATCTATAGCGGGATCCTACGAGCAGTACTTC. Translating it yields CSARSIAGSYEQYF.

The table lists this clonotype with many counts. The V gene is TRBV20-1, the J gene TRBJ2-1; the D call may be TRBD1 or TRBD2 (5 bases each). Germline lookup yields CDR1 DFQATT and CDR2 SNEGSKA (reference sequence). Between the trimmed V and J ends, which lost 0 bases and 8 bases, there was a span of 14 bases. The CDR3 has 14 residues. This CDR3 is CSARDLGESDEQFF. CDR3 coding DNA: TGCAGTGCTAGAGATCTGGGGGAATCGGATGAGCAGTTCTTC.

The chain employs TRBV20-1 and TRBJ1-2; D uncertain. This CDR3 region has 14 residues. Germline loops: CDR1 DFQATT, CDR2 SNEGSKA (reference sequence). Trimming stripped 0 bases from V and 8 bases from J, with 16 bases between. CDR3 sequence reads: CSARDSISGRGYTF. CDR3 DNA: TGCAGTGCTAGAGATTCGATTAGTGGGAGAGGCTACACCTTC.

This clonotype was detected only a few times. In DNA, the CDR3 is TGTGCCAGCAGCTTAAGGCAGACGGTCCAAGAGACCCAGTACTTC. Its translation is CASSLRQTVQETQYF. V usage is TRBV7-8 and J usage is TRBJ2-5; no clear D gene. There are 15 residues in the CDR3. Germline V gene lookup returns CDR1 SGHVS and CDR2 FQNEAQ. The V gene lost 2 bases and the J gene lost 1 base, with 11 bases spanning the gap.

The rearrangement links TRBV5-5 to TRBJ2-5, with D possibly TRBD1 on 6 matching bases. The CDR3 sequence is 16 residues long. Germline CDR1 is SGHKS and CDR2 is YYEKEE (reference sequence). Trimming removed 1 base at V and 0 bases at J, with 13 bases between. Written as DNA, the CDR3 is TGTGCCAGCAGCTTGTATCCCAGACAGGACCAAGAGACCCAGTACTTC. It translates to CASSLYPRQDQETQYF.

This clonotype was observed many times. The chain uses TRBV21-1 and TRBJ2-4; TRBD1 is the table's D call, not checked against the DNA. TRBV21-1 represents a pseudogene. The CDR3 is 15 residues long. The CDR3 loop is CASSAGTEAKNIQYF. CDR3 in DNA: TGTGCCAGCAGCGCCGGGACAGAGGCCAAAAACATTCAGTACTTC.

This rearrangement joins TRBV5-5 to TRBJ1-2; 8 bases are a match to TRBD1. Germline CDR1 is SGHKS and CDR2 is YYEKEE (reference sequence). Germline trimming cut 6 bases from V and 4 bases from J; bases unmatched to any gene: 5. The CDR3 is made up of 13 amino acids. The CDR3 sequence is CASTTGASYGYTF. In DNA form, the CDR3 reads TGTGCCAGCACGACAGGGGCATCCTATGGCTACACCTTC.

J is TRBJ2-7 and V is TRBV6-2 or TRBV6-3, with D tentatively TRBD1 (5 bases). This CDR3 has 15 residues. Germline values: CDR1 MNHEY, CDR2 SVGEGT. V lost 1 base and J 0 bases, leaving 10 bases between the germline ends. CDR3 in DNA: TGTGCCAGCAGTTACTTGACAGATTTCTCCTACGAGCAGTACTTC. Its protein product is CASSYLTDFSYEQYF.

The chain is built from TRBV4-1 and TRBJ2-1; 7 bases are a match to TRBD2. Gene TRBJ2-5 matches the end of the DNA better, so the J call may be wrong. The length of the CDR3 is 14 residues. The germline CDR1 and CDR2 sequences are MGHRA and YSYEKL. This CDR3 is CASSPLRESETQYF. The DNA of the CDR3 is TGCGCCAGCAGCCCCCTGCGGGAGAGTGAGACCCAGTACTTC.

V gene TRBV4-2 combines with J gene TRBJ1-1; possible D gene TRBD1, 5 bases. Germline V lookup: CDR1 LGHNA, CDR2 YNFKEQ. Between the trimmed V and J ends, which lost 4 bases and 4 bases, there was a span of 13 bases. The length of the CDR3 is 14 residues. This CDR3 is CASSPEGWGTEAFF. The CDR3 DNA follows: TGTGCCAGCAGCCCTGAGGGGTGGGGCACTGAAGCTTTCTTT.